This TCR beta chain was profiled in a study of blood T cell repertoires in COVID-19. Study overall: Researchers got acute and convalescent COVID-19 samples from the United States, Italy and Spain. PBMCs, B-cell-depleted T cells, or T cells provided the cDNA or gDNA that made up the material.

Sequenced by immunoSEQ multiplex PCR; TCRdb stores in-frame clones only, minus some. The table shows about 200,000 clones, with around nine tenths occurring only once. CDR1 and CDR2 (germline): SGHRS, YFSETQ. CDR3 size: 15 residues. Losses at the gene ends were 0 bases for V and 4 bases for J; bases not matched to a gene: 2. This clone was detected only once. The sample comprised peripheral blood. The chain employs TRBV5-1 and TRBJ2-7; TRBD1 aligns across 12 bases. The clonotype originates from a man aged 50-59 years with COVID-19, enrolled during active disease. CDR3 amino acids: CASSLVGQGAYEQYF. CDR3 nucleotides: TGCGCCAGCAGCTTGGTGGGACAGGGGGCTTACGAGCAGTACTTC. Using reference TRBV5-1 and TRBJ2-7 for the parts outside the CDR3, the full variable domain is KAGVTQTPRYLIKTRGQQVTLSCSPISGHRSVSWYQQTPGQGLQFLFEYFSETQRNKGNFPGRFSGRQFSNSRSEMNVSTLELGDSALYLCASSLVGQGAYEQYFGPGTRLTVT.